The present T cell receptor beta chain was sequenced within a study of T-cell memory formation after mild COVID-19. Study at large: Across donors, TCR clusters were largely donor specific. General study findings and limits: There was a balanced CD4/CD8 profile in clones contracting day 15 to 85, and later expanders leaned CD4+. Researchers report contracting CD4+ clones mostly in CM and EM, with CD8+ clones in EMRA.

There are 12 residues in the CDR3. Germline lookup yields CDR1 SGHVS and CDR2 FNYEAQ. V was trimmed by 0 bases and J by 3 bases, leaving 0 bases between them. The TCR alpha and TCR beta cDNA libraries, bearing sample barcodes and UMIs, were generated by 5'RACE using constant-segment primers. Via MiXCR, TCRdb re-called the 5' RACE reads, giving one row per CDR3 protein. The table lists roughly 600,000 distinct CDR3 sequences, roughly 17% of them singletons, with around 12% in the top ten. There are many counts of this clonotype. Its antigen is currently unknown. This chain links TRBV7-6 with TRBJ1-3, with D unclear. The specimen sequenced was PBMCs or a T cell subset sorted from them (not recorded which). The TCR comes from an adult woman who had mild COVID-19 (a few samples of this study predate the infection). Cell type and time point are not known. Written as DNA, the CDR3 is TGTGCCAGCAGCTTAGCTGGAAACACCATATATTTT. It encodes CASSLAGNTIYF.